This TCR beta chain was profiled in a study of CD4 T cells in relation to SARS-CoV-2 and coronaviruses. Study context: The restricting HLA molecule for shared crossreactive spike epitopes was mapped.

Before the COVID-19 pandemic, during about 2011-2018, CD4+ T cells were taken from unexposed donors. After nine to ten days of culture, CD4+ T cells were isolated. The data were produced by immunoSEQ multiplex PCR, yet TCRdb's version contains in-frame clones alone and is incomplete. This sample has tens of thousands of clones; around three quarters occur once, and the top ten carry around an eighth. About this clone: Its target is not known.

Sequenced sample: CD4+ T cells from PBMCs, cultured in vitro. The sequence was obtained from a human donor in good health.

In nucleotides, the CDR3 is TGTGCCAGCAGCACTCTAGAGAATGAGCAGTTCTTC. Translating gives CASSTLENEQFF. The chain combines TRBV11-2 with TRBJ2-1; no definite D call. Trimming took off 5 bases at V and 7 bases at J, with 9 bases between the two ends. This CDR3 region has 12 residues. Germline values: CDR1 SGHAT, CDR2 FQNNGV.